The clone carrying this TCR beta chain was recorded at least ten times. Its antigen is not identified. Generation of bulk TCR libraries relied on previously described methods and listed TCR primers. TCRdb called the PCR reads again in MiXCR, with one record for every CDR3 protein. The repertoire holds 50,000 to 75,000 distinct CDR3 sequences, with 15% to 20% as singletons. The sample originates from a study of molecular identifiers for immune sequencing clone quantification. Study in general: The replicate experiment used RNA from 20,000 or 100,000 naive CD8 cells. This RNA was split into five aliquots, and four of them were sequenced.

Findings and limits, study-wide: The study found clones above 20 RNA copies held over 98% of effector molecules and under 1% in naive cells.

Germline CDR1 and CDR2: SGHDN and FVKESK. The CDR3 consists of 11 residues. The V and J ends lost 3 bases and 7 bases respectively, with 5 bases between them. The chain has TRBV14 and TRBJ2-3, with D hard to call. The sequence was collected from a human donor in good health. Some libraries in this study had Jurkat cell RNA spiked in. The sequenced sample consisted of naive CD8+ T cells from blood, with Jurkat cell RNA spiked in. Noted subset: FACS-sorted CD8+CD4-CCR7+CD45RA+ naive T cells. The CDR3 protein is CASSQGNTQYF. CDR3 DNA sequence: TGTGCCAGCAGCCAGGGGAATACGCAGTATTTT.